Sequencing of this TCR beta chain was carried out in a study of regulatory T cells in long-lasting Graves disease. In the study overall: Antithyroid drug use was under 3 months in newly diagnosed Graves' patients. Study-wide findings and caveats: Persistent disease exhibited a predilection for TRBV28, TRBJ1-2 and TRBJ2-5.

This clonotype showed up many times. What it binds is not known. iRepertoire HTBI primers and Arm-PCR of CDR3 regions built TCR beta libraries. MiXCR was run by TCRdb on the multiplex PCR reads, yielding one entry per CDR3 protein. This table holds roughly 500,000 distinct CDR3 sequences, around 12% found once. With 7 bases removed from V and 9 bases from J, the gap between germline ends came to 16 bases. The CDR3 totals 12 residues. Germline V lookup: CDR1 LNHDA, CDR2 SQIVND (reference sequence). Time point reported: newly diagnosed GD, antithyroid drugs for less than 3 months. Extracted RNA from PBMCs served as the source of the TCR library. EDTA tubes collected nine milliliters of peripheral blood. This sample was also put to use in a study of T cells in Graves' hyperthyroidism and ophthalmopathy. That work contributes: When the TCR CDR3 underwent first-round RT-PCR, the HTBI primer set was used.

The receptor's source is a woman in her twenties or thirties with Graves disease. The chain carries TRBV19 and TRBJ2-7; D remains unclear. Sequencing was performed on peripheral blood mononuclear cells (PBMCs), taken at new diagnosis, from a patient treated with antithyroid drugs. CDR3 sequence reads: CASMGGLAVQYF. CDR3 DNA: TGTGCCAGTATGGGCGGCCTTGCTGTGCAGTACTTC.